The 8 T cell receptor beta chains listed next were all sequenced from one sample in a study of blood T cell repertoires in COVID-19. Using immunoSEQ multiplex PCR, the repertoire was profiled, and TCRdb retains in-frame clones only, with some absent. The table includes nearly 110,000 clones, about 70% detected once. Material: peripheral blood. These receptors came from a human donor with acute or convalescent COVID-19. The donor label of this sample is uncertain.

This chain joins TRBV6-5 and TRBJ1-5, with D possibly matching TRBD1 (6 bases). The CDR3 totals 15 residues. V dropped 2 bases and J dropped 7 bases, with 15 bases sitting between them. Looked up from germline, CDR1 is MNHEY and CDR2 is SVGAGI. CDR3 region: CASSYPSRGEQPQHF. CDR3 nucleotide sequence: TGTGCCAGCAGTTACCCCTCCAGGGGCGAGCAGCCCCAGCATTTT.

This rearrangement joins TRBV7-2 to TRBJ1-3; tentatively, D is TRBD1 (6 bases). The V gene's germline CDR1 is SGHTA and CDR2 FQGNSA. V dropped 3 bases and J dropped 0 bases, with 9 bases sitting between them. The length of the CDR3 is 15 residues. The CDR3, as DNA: TGTGCCAGCAGCTTGAACAGGGTCTCTGGAAACACCATATATTTT. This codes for CASSLNRVSGNTIYF.

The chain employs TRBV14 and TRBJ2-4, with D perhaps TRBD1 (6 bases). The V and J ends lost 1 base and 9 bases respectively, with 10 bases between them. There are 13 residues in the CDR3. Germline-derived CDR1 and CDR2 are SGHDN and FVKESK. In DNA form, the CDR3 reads TGTGCCAGCAGCCAAGTTAGAGGGGGCATTCAGTACTTC. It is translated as CASSQVRGGIQYF.

The chain's CDR3 is CASSYSGPDKNYGYTF. In DNA form, the CDR3 reads TGTGCCAGCAGTTACTCGGGGCCCGACAAAAACTATGGCTACACCTTC. V and J are TRBV6-6 and TRBJ1-2; tentatively, D is TRBD1 (5 bases). V lost 0 bases to trimming and J lost 2 bases, with 13 bases between them. In germline, CDR1 is MNHNY, CDR2 SVGAGI (reference sequence). The CDR3 length is 16 residues.

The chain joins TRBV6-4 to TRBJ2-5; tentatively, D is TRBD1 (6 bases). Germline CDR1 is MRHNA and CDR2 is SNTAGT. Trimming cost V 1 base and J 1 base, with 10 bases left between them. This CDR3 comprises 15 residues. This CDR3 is CASSDYRAPQETQYF. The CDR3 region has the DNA TGTGCCAGCAGTGACTACAGGGCACCCCAAGAGACCCAGTACTTC.

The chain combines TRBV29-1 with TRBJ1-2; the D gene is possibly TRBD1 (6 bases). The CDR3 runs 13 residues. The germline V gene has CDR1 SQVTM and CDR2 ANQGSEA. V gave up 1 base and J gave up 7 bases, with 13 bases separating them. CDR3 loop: CSVEALDRRGYTF. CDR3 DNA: TGCAGCGTTGAAGCTCTGGACAGACGTGGCTACACCTTC.

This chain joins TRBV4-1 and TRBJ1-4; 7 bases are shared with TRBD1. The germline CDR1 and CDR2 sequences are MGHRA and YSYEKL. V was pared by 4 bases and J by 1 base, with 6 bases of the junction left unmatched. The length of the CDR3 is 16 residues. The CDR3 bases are TGCGCCAGCAGCCCCTGGACAGGACAAACTAATGAAAAACTGTTTTTT. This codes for CASSPWTGQTNEKLFF.

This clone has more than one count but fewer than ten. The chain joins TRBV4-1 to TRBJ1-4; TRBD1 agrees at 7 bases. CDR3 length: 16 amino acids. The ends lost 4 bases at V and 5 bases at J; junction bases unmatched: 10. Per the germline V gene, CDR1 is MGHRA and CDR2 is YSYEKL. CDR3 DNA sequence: TGCGCCAGCAGCCCAAAGCTGGAGGGGGCAAATGAAAAACTGTTTTTT. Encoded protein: CASSPKLEGANEKLFF.